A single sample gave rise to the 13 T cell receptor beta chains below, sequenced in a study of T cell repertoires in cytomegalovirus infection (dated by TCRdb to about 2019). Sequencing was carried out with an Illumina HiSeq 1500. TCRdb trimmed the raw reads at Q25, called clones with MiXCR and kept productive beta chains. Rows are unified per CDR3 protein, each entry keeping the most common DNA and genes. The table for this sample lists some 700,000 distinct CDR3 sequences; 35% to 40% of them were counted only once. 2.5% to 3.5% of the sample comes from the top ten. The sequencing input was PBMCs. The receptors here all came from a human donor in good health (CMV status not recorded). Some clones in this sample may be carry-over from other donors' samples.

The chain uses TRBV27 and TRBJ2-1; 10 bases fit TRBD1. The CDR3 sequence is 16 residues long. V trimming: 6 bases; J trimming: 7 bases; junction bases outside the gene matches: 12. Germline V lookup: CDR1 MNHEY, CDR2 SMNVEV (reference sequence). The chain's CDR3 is CASRIHRDRGGNEQFF. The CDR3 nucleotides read TGTGCCAGCAGAATTCACCGGGACAGGGGCGGGAATGAGCAGTTCTTC.

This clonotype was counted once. The chain's CDR3 is CATSDTGTGDYEQYF. CDR3 DNA: TGTGCCACCAGTGATACCGGGACAGGAGACTACGAGCAGTACTTC. The rearrangement uses TRBV24-1 and TRBJ2-7; 8 positions match TRBD1. The germline V gene has CDR1 KGHDR and CDR2 SFDVKD. Trimming at V came to 3 bases and at J to 3 bases, leaving 6 bases not matched to a gene. The CDR3 extends over 15 amino acids.

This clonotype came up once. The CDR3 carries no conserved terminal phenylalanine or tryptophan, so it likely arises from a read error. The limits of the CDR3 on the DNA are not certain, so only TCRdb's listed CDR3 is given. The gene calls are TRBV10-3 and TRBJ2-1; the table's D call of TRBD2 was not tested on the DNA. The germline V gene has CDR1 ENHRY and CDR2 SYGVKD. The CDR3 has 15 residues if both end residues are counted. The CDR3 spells CAIRPGTQVPNEQLL.

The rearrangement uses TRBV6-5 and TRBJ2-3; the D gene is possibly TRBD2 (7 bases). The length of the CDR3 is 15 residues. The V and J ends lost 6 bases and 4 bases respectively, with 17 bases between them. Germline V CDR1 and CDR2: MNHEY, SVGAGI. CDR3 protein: CASRYLGGLADTQYF. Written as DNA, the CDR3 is TGTGCCAGCAGGTACCTGGGGGGGCTCGCAGATACGCAGTATTTT.

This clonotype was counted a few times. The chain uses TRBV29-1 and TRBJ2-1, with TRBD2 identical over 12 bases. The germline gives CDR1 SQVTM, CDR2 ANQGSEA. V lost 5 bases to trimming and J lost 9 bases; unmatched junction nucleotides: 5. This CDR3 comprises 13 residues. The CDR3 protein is CSVSSGRASEQFF. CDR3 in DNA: TGCAGCGTTTCTAGCGGGAGGGCCAGTGAGCAGTTCTTC.

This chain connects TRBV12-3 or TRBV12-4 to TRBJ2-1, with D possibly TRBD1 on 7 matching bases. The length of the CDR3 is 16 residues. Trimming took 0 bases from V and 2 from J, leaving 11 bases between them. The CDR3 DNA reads TGTGCCAGCAGTTTAGCGGGACAGCGGGCCTACAATGAGCAGTTCTTC. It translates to CASSLAGQRAYNEQFF.

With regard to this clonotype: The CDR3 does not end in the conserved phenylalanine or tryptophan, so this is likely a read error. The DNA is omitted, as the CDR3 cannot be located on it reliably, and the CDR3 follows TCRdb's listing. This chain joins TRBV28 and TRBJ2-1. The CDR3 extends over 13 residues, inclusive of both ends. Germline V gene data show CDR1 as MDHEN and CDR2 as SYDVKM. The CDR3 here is CASTPRSYNEQLL.

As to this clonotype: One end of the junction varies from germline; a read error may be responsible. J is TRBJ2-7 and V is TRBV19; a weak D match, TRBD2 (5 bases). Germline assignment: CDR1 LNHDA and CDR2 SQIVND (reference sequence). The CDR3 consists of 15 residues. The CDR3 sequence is CASSISRGDTYEHDF. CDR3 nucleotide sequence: TGTGCCAGTAGTATATCCCGGGGAGATACCTACGAGCATGACTTC.

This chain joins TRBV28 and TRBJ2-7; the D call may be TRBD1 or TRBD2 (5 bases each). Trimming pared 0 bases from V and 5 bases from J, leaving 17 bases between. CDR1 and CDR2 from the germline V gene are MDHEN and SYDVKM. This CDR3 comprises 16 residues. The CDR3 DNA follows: TGTGCCAGCAGTTTATGGGACTCAGGGCTAACCCACGAGCAGTACTTC. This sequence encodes CASSLWDSGLTHEQYF. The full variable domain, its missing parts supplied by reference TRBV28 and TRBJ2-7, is DVKVTQSSRYLVKRTGEKVFLECVQDMDHENMFWYRQDPGLGLRLIYFSYDVKMKEKGDIPEGYSVSREKKERFSLILESASTNQTSMYLCASSLWDSGLTHEQYFGPGTRLTVT.

The CDR3 spells CASSLKGGAGVSTGELFF. CDR3 DNA: TGTGCCAGCAGTTTAAAGGGGGGAGCGGGAGTAAGCACCGGGGAGCTGTTTTTT. V and J are TRBV12-3 or TRBV12-4 and TRBJ2-2, with 8 nucleotides matching TRBD2. The CDR3 spans 18 residues. J lost 4 bases, V lost 2 bases, and 12 bases had no gene match.

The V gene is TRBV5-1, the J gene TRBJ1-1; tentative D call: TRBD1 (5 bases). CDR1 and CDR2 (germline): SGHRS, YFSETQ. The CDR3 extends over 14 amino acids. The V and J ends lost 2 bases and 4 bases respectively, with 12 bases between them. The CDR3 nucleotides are TGCGCCAGCAGCTTCGGGGGAATGGGCACTGAAGCTTTCTTT. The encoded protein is CASSFGGMGTEAFF. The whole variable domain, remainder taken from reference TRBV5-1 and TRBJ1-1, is KAGVTQTPRYLIKTRGQQVTLSCSPISGHRSVSWYQQTPGQGLQFLFEYFSETQRNKGNFPGRFSGRQFSNSRSEMNVSTLELGDSALYLCASSFGGMGTEAFFGQGTRLTVV.

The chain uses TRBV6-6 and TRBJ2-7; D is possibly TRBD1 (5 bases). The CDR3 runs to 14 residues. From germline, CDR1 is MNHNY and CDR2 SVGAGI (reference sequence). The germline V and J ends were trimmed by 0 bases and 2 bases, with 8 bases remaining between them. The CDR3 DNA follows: TGTGCCAGCAGTTACTCGGACACTGCCTACGAGCAGTACTTC. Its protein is CASSYSDTAYEQYF.

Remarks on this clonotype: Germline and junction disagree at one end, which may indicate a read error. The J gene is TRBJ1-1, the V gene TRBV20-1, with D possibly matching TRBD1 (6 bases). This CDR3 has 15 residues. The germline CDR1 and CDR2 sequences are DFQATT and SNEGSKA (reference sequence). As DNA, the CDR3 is TGCAGGGCTAGCACCTTTCCCACAGGGCTCACTGAAGCTTTCTTT. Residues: CRASTFPTGLTEAFF.